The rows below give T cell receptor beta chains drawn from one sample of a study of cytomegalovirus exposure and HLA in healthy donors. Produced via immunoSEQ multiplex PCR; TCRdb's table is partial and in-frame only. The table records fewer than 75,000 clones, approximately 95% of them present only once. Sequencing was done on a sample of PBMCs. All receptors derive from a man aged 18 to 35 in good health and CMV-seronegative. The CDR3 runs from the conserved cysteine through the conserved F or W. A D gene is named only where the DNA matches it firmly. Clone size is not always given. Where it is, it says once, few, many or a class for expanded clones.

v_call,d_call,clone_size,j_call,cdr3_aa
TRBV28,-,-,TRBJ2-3,CASSFARGPTDTQYF
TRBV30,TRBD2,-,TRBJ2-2,CAWSSGGDTGELFF
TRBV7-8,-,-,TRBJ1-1,CASKGEQNEAFF
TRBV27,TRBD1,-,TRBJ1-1,CASSLSGTGLNTEAFF
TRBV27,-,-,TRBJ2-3,CASSNRQYTDTQYF
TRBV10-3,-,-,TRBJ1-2,CAISEGRNRPSPNYGYTF
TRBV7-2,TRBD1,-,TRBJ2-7,CASSVRDRYEQYF
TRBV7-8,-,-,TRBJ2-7,CASSSVAAPYEQYF
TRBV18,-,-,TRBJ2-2,CASSPTPFPGELFF
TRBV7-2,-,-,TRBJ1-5,CASSRRGNQPQHF
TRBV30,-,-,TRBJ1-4,CAWSVEDQRVTNEKLFF
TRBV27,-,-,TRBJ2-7,CASSAPSGEQYF
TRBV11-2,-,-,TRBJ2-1,CASSLADTDNEQFF
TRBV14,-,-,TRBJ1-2,CASSQAGGLGYGYTF
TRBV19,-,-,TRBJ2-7,CASSGADSLYEQYF
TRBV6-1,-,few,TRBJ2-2,CASSDPAGELFF
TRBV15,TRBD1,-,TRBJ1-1,CATSRVAGGNTEAFF
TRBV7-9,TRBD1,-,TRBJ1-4,CASSLWGQPNEKLFF
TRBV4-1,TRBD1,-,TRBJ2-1,CASSQDQGADNEQFF
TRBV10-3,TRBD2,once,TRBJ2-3,CAITPSGGSDTQYF
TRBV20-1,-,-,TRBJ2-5,CSASVETQYF
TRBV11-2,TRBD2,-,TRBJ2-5,CASSLASGRETQYF
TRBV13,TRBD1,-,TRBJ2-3,CASKGQGPTDTQYF
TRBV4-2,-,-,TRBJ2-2,CASSQDVSSNTGELFF
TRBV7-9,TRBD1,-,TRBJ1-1,CASSWGTGEAFF
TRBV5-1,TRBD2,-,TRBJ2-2,CASSHRAGENTGELFF
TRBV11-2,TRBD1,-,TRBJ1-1,CASSVTTGTGGPEAFF
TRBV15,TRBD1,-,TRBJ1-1,CATSTGQMNTEAFF
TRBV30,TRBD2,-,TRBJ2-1,CAWSVPGGRYNEQFF
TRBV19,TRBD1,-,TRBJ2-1,CASSMERGQGASEQFF
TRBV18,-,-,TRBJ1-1,CASSPPRQLNTEAFF
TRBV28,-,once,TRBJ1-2,CASSPRAHRSLEGYTF
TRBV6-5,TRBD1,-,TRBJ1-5,CASSQQGGHQPQHF
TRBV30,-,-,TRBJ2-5,CAAGVGEETQYF
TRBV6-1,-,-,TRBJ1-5,CASRRGYNQPQHF